This T cell receptor beta chain was captured by sequencing in a study of cytomegalovirus exposure and HLA in healthy donors. Regarding the study as a whole: Later analysis identified 17,000 or so TCR beta sequences associated with HLA alleles, using a false discovery rate threshold of 0.05. Per a later analysis, HLA-associated TCR beta chains showed more clonal expansion than other, equally common TCR beta chains.

Details on this clone: Its specificity is unknown.

The PCR employed 60 Vbeta primers together with 13 Jbeta primers. Generated by immunoSEQ multiplex PCR, the TCRdb table keeps only in-frame clones and is missing some. Among under 300,000 clones listed, roughly four fifths were seen once. The TCR comes from a woman aged 40-49 years in good health and CMV-seropositive. Sequencing was carried out using PBMCs.

The CDR3 reads CAWDHGGNTEAFF. The CDR3 nucleotides are TGTGCCTGGGACCATGGAGGGAACACTGAAGCTTTCTTT. This sequence joins TRBV30 and TRBJ1-1; D is ambiguous. Germline CDR1 and CDR2: GTSNPN and SVGIG (reference sequence). The CDR3 length is 13 residues. V was clipped by 5 bases and J by 1 base, with 11 bases between them.